This T cell receptor beta chain originates from a study of OX40 agonist ivuxolimab in advanced cancers. Across the study: Treatment received earlier with anti-PD-1, anti-PD-L1 or anti-CTLA-4 agents was allowed, and 40% had some.

This clone was picked up a small number of times. Its antigen remains unknown. Between the trimmed V and J ends, which lost 0 bases and 4 bases, there was a span of 15 bases. There are 17 residues in the CDR3. Looked up from germline, CDR1 is SGHDN and CDR2 is FVKESK. Study-wide findings and caveats: CD4+ and CD8+ blood T cells expanded clonally by week 6 at 0.1 to 3.0 mg/kg.

Some clones are missing from TCRdb's copy, which holds only in-frame ones; the method was immunoSEQ multiplex PCR. Among 55,000 to 65,000 clones listed, around 88% were seen once. The J gene is TRBJ2-2, the V gene TRBV14, with D possibly being TRBD2 (5 bases). The origin of this receptor is an adult with an advanced solid tumor such as melanoma, head and neck, liver or kidney cancer. Sequenced here: CD4+ or CD8+ T cells sorted from blood, sampled in a trial of the OX40 agonist ivuxolimab. In DNA, the CDR3 is TGTGCCAGCAGCCAAGAACCCCCGGGAAGAGGCACCGGGGAGCTGTTTTTT. Its translation: CASSQEPPGRGTGELFF.